This note documents a single T cell receptor (beta chain) sequence. The sample comes from a study of shared clonotypes between healthy human individuals. Sequenced by immunoSEQ multiplex PCR; TCRdb stores in-frame clones only, minus some. Of 2.3 million or so clones in the sample, over 90% were seen once. Splitting of CD4+ cells produced CD45RA+ naive and CD45RA-negative memory subsets. The V gene's germline CDR1 is SGDLS and CDR2 YYNGEE. This CDR3 has 15 amino acids. The ends were cut back, 4 bases at V and 4 bases at J, with 17 bases in the middle. The clonotype was recovered from a man between 18 and 35 years old in good health. Some clones in this sample may be carry-over from other donors' samples. This chain links TRBV9 with TRBJ2-5; D might be TRBD2 (6 bases). The sample taken for sequencing was naive CD4+ T cells from PBMCs. Subset meaning: CD45RA+ positively selected. CDR3 loop: CASSSSPGERETQYF. The DNA of the CDR3 is TGTGCCAGCAGCTCAAGCCCGGGAGAACGAGAGACCCAGTACTTC.